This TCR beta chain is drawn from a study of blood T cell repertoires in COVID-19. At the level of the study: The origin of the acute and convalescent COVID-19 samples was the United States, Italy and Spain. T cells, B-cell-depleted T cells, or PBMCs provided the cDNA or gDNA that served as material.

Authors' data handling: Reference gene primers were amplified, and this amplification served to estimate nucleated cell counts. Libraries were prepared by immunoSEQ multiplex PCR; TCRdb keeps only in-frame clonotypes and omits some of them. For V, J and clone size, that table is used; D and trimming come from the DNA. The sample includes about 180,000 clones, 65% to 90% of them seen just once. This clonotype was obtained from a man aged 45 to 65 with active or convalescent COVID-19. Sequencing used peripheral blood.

DNA for the CDR3: TGTGCCAGCAGCCAGTGGAGCGGAACAGATACGCAGTATTTT. It translates to CASSQWSGTDTQYF. The chain combines TRBV16 with TRBJ2-3, with D perhaps TRBD2 (5 bases). The V gene's germline CDR1 is KGHSY and CDR2 FQNENV. V was pared by 3 bases and J by 3 bases, with 10 bases between. CDR3 length equals 14 residues.